The 30 T cell receptor beta chains below all came from one sample that was sequenced in a study of T cell clonotyping in hematopoietic cell transplantation. Clones were read by immunoSEQ multiplex PCR, and TCRdb kept only the in-frame ones, dropping some. The sample contains approximately 46,000 clones, about nine tenths of which appear only once. This sample's time point: recipient sample about 28 days before transplant, after cytoreduction. Material: peripheral blood mononuclear cells, obtained before stem cell transplant. Source of these receptors: a man in his 60s with biphenotypic leukemia. Some clones in this sample may be carry-over from other donors' samples.

The V and J genes are TRBV20-1 and TRBJ1-2; D call uncertain. The V and J ends lost 6 bases and 9 bases respectively, with 8 bases between them. This CDR3 spans 9 amino acids. The germline CDR1 and CDR2 sequences are DFQATT and SNEGSKA (reference sequence). CDR3 in DNA: TGCAGTGCCCCCCCTAGCTACACCTTC. It codes for CSAPPSYTF.

The chain links TRBV14 to TRBJ2-5; 10 bases agree with TRBD2. This CDR3 region has 17 residues. Germline CDR1 SGHDN, CDR2 FVKESK. V trimming: 0 bases; J trimming: 1 base; junction bases outside the gene matches: 5. In DNA form, the CDR3 reads TGTGCCAGCAGCCAAGAGAAAGGGACTAGCGTCCAAGAGACCCAGTACTTC. Translation: CASSQEKGTSVQETQYF. The complete variable domain, with remaining parts taken from reference TRBV14 and TRBJ2-5, reads EAGVTQFPSHSVIEKGQTVTLRCDPISGHDNLYWYRRVMGKEIKFLLHFVKESKQDESGMPNNRFLAERTGGTYSTLKVQPAELEDSGVYFCASSQEKGTSVQETQYFGPGTRLLVL.

The genes are TRBV7-2 and TRBJ2-4; 8 positions match TRBD1. The CDR3 has 12 amino acids. V lost 3 bases to trimming and J lost 15 bases; unmatched junction nucleotides: 7. Germline assignment: CDR1 SGHTA and CDR2 FQGNSA. Written as DNA, the CDR3 is TGTGCCAGCAGCTTGGACAGGGTGAGAAGGTACTTC. As protein: CASSLDRVRRYF. Variable domain in full (rest from reference TRBV7-2 and TRBJ2-4): GAGVSQSPSNKVTEKGKDVELRCDPISGHTALYWYRQSLGQGLEFLIYFQGNSAPDKSGLPSDRFSAERTGGSVSTLTIQRTQQEDSAVYLCASSLDRVRRYFGAGTRLSVL.

In its sample, this clone was seen once. The V gene is TRBV7-2, the J gene TRBJ2-3, with D possibly being TRBD2 (5 bases). V lost 2 bases and J lost 1, with 10 bases in between. Germline CDR1 and CDR2: SGHTA and FQGNSA. The CDR3 has 15 amino acids. The CDR3 nucleotides read TGTGCCAGCAGCTTAAGGAGCGGCGGCACAGATACGCAGTATTTT. This gives the protein CASSLRSGGTDTQYF. Full variable domain (missing parts from reference TRBV7-2 and TRBJ2-3): GAGVSQSPSNKVTEKGKDVELRCDPISGHTALYWYRQSLGQGLEFLIYFQGNSAPDKSGLPSDRFSAERTGGSVSTLTIQRTQQEDSAVYLCASSLRSGGTDTQYFGPGTRLTVL.

The chain combines TRBV11-2 with TRBJ2-2, with 9 positions matching TRBD1. The junction had 1 base not matched to a gene; V was cut back by 2 bases and J by 3 bases. CDR3 size: 15 residues. Germline V lookup: CDR1 SGHAT, CDR2 FQNNGV. The CDR3 DNA reads as TGTGCCAGCAGCTTACGGACAGGGGACACCGGGGAGCTGTTTTTT. It codes for CASSLRTGDTGELFF.

Here the CDR3 DNA reads TGTGCCAGCAGTTTAGAAGAGGACAACAATCAGCCCCAGCATTTT. It yields the protein CASSLEEDNNQPQHF. The chain is built from TRBV28 and TRBJ1-5, with D perhaps TRBD1 (5 bases). Germline V gene lookup returns CDR1 MDHEN and CDR2 SYDVKM. CDR3 length equals 15 residues. Trimming cost V 2 bases and J 3 bases, with 11 bases left between them.

The rearrangement uses TRBV19 and TRBJ1-5, with no clear D. Germline CDR1 LNHDA, CDR2 SQIVND (reference sequence). V was pared by 7 bases and J by 7 bases, with 17 bases between. The CDR3 is made up of 14 amino acids. The CDR3 DNA is TGTGCCAGTAATGTGTTGGAGGGAGGCCAGCCCCAGCATTTT. Encoded protein: CASNVLEGGQPQHF.

The chain recombines TRBV28 with TRBJ1-1; D might be TRBD1 (5 bases). CDR1 MDHEN and CDR2 SYDVKM come from the germline V gene. The CDR3 has 14 residues. Deletions cut 5 bases from V and 5 bases from J, with 15 bases between. The CDR3, as DNA: TGTGCCAGCAGTCCCAGGGTACGATTGACTGAAGCTTTCTTT. Residues: CASSPRVRLTEAFF.

The sample holds a few counts of this clone. This chain links TRBV18 with TRBJ2-7, with 7 positions matching TRBD1. Per the germline V gene, CDR1 is KGHSH and CDR2 is LQKENI. The CDR3 spans 16 residues. The V and J ends lost 4 bases and 4 bases, in that order; junction bases with no gene match: 13. CDR3 sequence: CASSREGGFDRYEQYF. The CDR3 bases are TGTGCCAGCTCACGGGAAGGGGGCTTCGATCGTTACGAGCAGTACTTC.

The chain joins TRBV5-6 to TRBJ2-7; 8 bases are shared with TRBD1. CDR3 length: 16 amino acids. From germline, CDR1 is SGHDT and CDR2 YYEEEE. The V and J ends lost 4 bases and 1 base, in that order; junction bases with no gene match: 10. The CDR3 loop is CASSPYLGTGSYEQYF. The CDR3 DNA reads TGTGCCAGCAGCCCCTACCTCGGGACAGGTTCCTACGAGCAGTACTTC.

The chain uses TRBV10-2 and TRBJ2-7; D gene unclear. V lost 6 bases and J lost 3, with 6 bases in between. This CDR3 has 11 amino acids. The V gene's germline CDR1 is WSHSY and CDR2 SAAADI. Written as DNA, the CDR3 is TGCGCCAGCAGCCCCAGCTACGAGCAGTACTTC. This gives the protein CASSPSYEQYF.

The chain employs TRBV5-1 and TRBJ1-4; D gene uncertain. The germline V and J ends were trimmed by 4 bases and 6 bases, with 13 bases remaining between them. Germline V CDR1 and CDR2: SGHRS, YFSETQ. This CDR3 contains 14 residues. The CDR3 DNA sequence: TGCGCCAGCAGCCACACGTCGGGCGATGAAAAACTGTTTTTT. Protein: CASSHTSGDEKLFF.

V gene TRBV28 combines with J gene TRBJ1-1; TRBD1 aligns across 7 bases. Trimming removed 6 bases from V and 0 bases from J; junction bases left unmatched: 4. The CDR3 totals 14 residues. The germline CDR1 and CDR2 sequences are MDHEN and SYDVKM. CDR3 amino acids: CASSRGTMNTEAFF. Written as DNA, the CDR3 is TGTGCCAGCAGCAGGGGGACGATGAACACTGAAGCTTTCTTT.

V is TRBV14 and J is TRBJ1-5; D remains ambiguous. Germline assignment: CDR1 SGHDN and CDR2 FVKESK. This CDR3 spans 13 amino acids. Trimming removed 3 bases from V and 5 bases from J, with 8 bases in between. The CDR3 here is CASSQGLDQPQHF. The CDR3 coding sequence is TGTGCCAGCAGCCAGGGGTTGGATCAGCCCCAGCATTTT.

The chain couples TRBV6-5 to TRBJ1-2; D remains ambiguous. The CDR3 has 15 residues. Trimming removed 0 bases at V and 4 bases at J, with 12 bases between. Germline CDR1 and CDR2: MNHEY and SVGAGI. The CDR3 protein is CASSYSVQVSYGYTF. CDR3 coding DNA: TGTGCCAGCAGTTACTCGGTGCAAGTTTCCTATGGCTACACCTTC.

V gene TRBV28 combines with J gene TRBJ1-1; D gene ambiguous. The CDR3 loop spans 14 amino acids. Trimming removed 0 bases from V and 5 bases from J, with 10 bases in between. CDR1 and CDR2 (germline): MDHEN, SYDVKM. DNA for the CDR3: TGTGCCAGCAGTTTATGGGAAGTCGGGACTGAAGCTTTCTTT. Amino acids: CASSLWEVGTEAFF.

The rearrangement links TRBV28 to TRBJ2-7, with 7 positions matching TRBD1. The CDR3 sequence is 17 residues long. From germline, CDR1 is MDHEN and CDR2 SYDVKM. Unmatched junction bases numbered 17, after V lost 5 bases and J lost 4 bases. Here the CDR3 DNA reads TGTGCCAGCAGTGCATGGCGCCAGGACAGGATCGGGTACGAGCAGTACTTC. Amino acids: CASSAWRQDRIGYEQYF.

The chain couples TRBV2 to TRBJ2-5, with 12 bases fitting TRBD2. The CDR3 has 17 amino acids. Trimming at V came to 3 bases and at J to 2 bases, leaving 7 bases not matched to a gene. Germline-derived CDR1 and CDR2 are SNHLY and FYNNEI. The CDR3 loop is CASSETSGSVEQETQYF. The CDR3 coding sequence is TGTGCCAGCAGTGAGACTAGCGGGAGTGTAGAACAAGAGACCCAGTACTTC.

The chain combines TRBV6-1 with TRBJ1-1; D is ambiguous. Germline CDR1 reads MNHNS; CDR2 reads SASEGT. The CDR3 spans 14 residues. With 4 bases removed from V and 3 bases from J, the gap between germline ends came to 12 bases. The CDR3 coding sequence is TGTGCCAGCAGTGCCCCCGGGGTGTACACTGAAGCTTTCTTT. This gives the protein CASSAPGVYTEAFF.

This chain uses TRBV7-8 with TRBJ2-5; TRBD2 might be the D (6 bases). Trimming shortened V by 3 bases and J by 3 bases, and 17 bases separated the two germline ends. CDR3 length: 16 amino acids. Germline V gene lookup returns CDR1 SGHVS and CDR2 FQNEAQ. The CDR3 sequence: CASSFLVGTPEETQYF. The CDR3 DNA follows: TGTGCCAGCAGCTTTTTAGTCGGGACTCCAGAAGAGACCCAGTACTTC.

J is TRBJ2-7 and V is TRBV10-3; 7 nucleotides align to TRBD1. This CDR3 is 13 amino acids long. Germline V CDR1 and CDR2: ENHRY, SYGVKD. Trimming cost V 10 bases and J 2 bases; bases outside gene matches: 8. The CDR3 loop is CATRQGQAYEQYF. The CDR3, as DNA: TGTGCCACCCGACAGGGCCAAGCCTACGAGCAGTACTTC.

V usage is TRBV27 and J usage is TRBJ2-7; 7 nucleotides match TRBD1. Germline CDR1 reads MNHEY; CDR2 reads SMNVEV (reference sequence). The trim removed 7 bases at V and 2 bases at J, leaving 11 bases unmatched. CDR3 size: 15 residues. The CDR3 DNA sequence: TGTGCCAGCACTGTCCGGCACAGGGGAGCCTACGAGCAGTACTTC. Translation gives CASTVRHRGAYEQYF.

V is TRBV9 and J is TRBJ2-1; 9 bases map to TRBD2. This CDR3 is 14 amino acids long. Germline lookup yields CDR1 SGDLS and CDR2 YYNGEE. V shed 3 bases and J 4 bases; nucleotides not matched to a gene: 2. The CDR3 loop is CASSGSGGYNEQFF. As DNA, the CDR3 is TGTGCCAGCAGCGGTAGCGGGGGATACAATGAGCAGTTCTTC.

The chain uses TRBV4-1 and TRBJ1-5; TRBD1 agrees at 9 bases. The CDR3 has 14 residues. Germline-derived CDR1 and CDR2 are MGHRA and YSYEKL. Trimming cost V 4 bases and J 5 bases; bases outside gene matches: 3. The CDR3 region is CASSPRTGDQPQHF. The CDR3 DNA is TGCGCCAGCAGCCCTCGGACAGGGGATCAGCCCCAGCATTTT.

This clone was detected once. The chain combines TRBV30 with TRBJ1-1; no clear D. This CDR3 spans 12 amino acids. CDR1 is GTSNPN, CDR2 SVGIG, per germline (reference sequence). Trimming pared 0 bases from V and 5 bases from J, leaving 7 bases between. CDR3 sequence (DNA): TGTGCCTGGAGTGTAGGAGGAACTGAAGCTTTCTTT. Translated, it gives CAWSVGGTEAFF.

This sequence joins TRBV28 and TRBJ2-7, with D tentatively TRBD2 (6 bases). Trimming shortened V by 9 bases and J by 0 bases, and 15 bases separated the two germline ends. The germline gives CDR1 MDHEN, CDR2 SYDVKM. The CDR3 has 14 amino acids. For the CDR3, the DNA is TGTGCCAGTTGCGTAGCGGACAACTCCTACGAGCAGTACTTC. Translated, it gives CASCVADNSYEQYF. The full variable domain, in which reference TRBV28 and TRBJ2-7 provide the parts outside the CDR3, is DVKVTQSSRYLVKRTGEKVFLECVQDMDHENMFWYRQDPGLGLRLIYFSYDVKMKEKGDIPEGYSVSREKKERFSLILESASTNQTSMYLCASCVADNSYEQYFGPGTRLTVT.

The CDR3 DNA follows: TGTGCCAGCAGAGCTATGACAGAGGCTAACTATGGCTACACCTTC. Protein product: CASRAMTEANYGYTF. The chain carries TRBV6-1 and TRBJ1-2; maybe TRBD1 (5 bases). CDR3 length equals 15 residues. Germline loops: CDR1 MNHNS, CDR2 SASEGT. V was cut by 6 bases and J by 0 bases, with 14 bases left in between.

CDR3 DNA sequence: TGTGCCAGCAGCTCGATTCCCCGTCGACTAGCGGGAGACACAGATACGCAGTATTTT. Residues: CASSSIPRRLAGDTDTQYF. The chain joins TRBV11-1 to TRBJ2-3, with 12 bases identical to TRBD2. This CDR3 comprises 19 residues. Germline CDR1 SGHAT, CDR2 FQDESV (reference sequence). With 4 bases clipped from V and 2 bases from J, the junction kept 13 bases outside the gene matches.

This chain uses TRBV11-3 with TRBJ2-3; 10 nucleotides line up with TRBD2. CDR3 length: 19 residues. Germline lookup yields CDR1 SGHNT and CDR2 YENEEA. The V segment lost 1 base and the J segment 3 bases; nucleotides outside the gene matches: 13. The CDR3 is CASSLGGGSASGRTDTQYF. The DNA for the CDR3 is TGTGCCAGCAGCTTAGGAGGTGGGTCGGCTAGCGGGAGAACAGATACGCAGTATTTT.

The chain combines TRBV10-1 with TRBJ2-7, with TRBD1 identical over 11 bases. CDR1 is WNHNN, CDR2 SYGVQD, per germline (reference sequence). The CDR3 length is 13 residues. V lost 6 bases to trimming and J lost 7 bases; unmatched junction nucleotides: 5. Here the CDR3 reads CASSPGTGGEQYF. The CDR3 DNA reads as TGCGCCAGCAGCCCCGGGACAGGGGGAGAGCAGTACTTC.